Listed below are T cell receptor beta chains from one sample, sequenced in a study of blood T cell repertoires in COVID-19. The protocol was immunoSEQ multiplex PCR, while the TCRdb copy is restricted to in-frame clones and leaves out a portion. The top ten hold approximately 6.2% of the sample, which has over 200,000 clones, 80% to 90% seen once. Sequencing used peripheral blood. The receptor source for this set is a man aged 60 to 69 who had recovered from COVID-19. CDR3s include the opening cysteine and the closing phenylalanine or tryptophan. The order of the fields is clone size, D gene, J gene, V gene, CDR3 protein, CDR3 DNA. D genes are given only for firm matches. Clone size is shown for a subset of rows, as once, few, many or a class of expanded clone.

clone_size: -
d_call: TRBD1
j_call: TRBJ1-1
v_call: TRBV11-2
cdr3_aa: CASSSTQGVEAFF
cdr3_nt: TGTGCCAGCAGCTCCACACAGGGGGTTGAAGCTTTCTTT

clone_size: -
d_call: -
j_call: TRBJ2-3
v_call: TRBV12-3/TRBV12-4
cdr3_aa: CASSLPPTMTQYF
cdr3_nt: TGTGCCAGCAGTTTACCCCCTACGATGACGCAGTATTTT

clone_size: once
d_call: TRBD2
j_call: TRBJ2-7
v_call: TRBV19
cdr3_aa: CASSQGPLAGGFYEQYF
cdr3_nt: TGTGCCAGTAGCCAAGGCCCCCTAGCGGGAGGTTTCTACGAGCAGTACTTC

clone_size: -
d_call: -
j_call: TRBJ2-3
v_call: TRBV11-3
cdr3_aa: CASSLGGGTDTQYF
cdr3_nt: TGTGCCAGCAGCTTAGGAGGAGGCACAGATACGCAGTATTTT

clone_size: -
d_call: -
j_call: TRBJ2-2
v_call: TRBV5-1
cdr3_aa: CASSSSTPIEGELFF
cdr3_nt: TGCGCCAGCAGCTCTTCCACGCCTATCGAGGGGGAGCTGTTTTTT

clone_size: -
d_call: -
j_call: TRBJ2-2
v_call: TRBV21-1
cdr3_aa: CASSSDRGPCDRELFF
cdr3_nt: TGTGCCAGCAGCAGTGACAGGGGTCCCTGCGACCGGGAGCTGTTTTTT

clone_size: -
d_call: TRBD1
j_call: TRBJ1-1
v_call: TRBV19
cdr3_aa: CASSTHRGPLGTEAFF
cdr3_nt: TGTGCCAGTAGTACCCACAGGGGGCCCTTGGGAACTGAAGCTTTCTTT

clone_size: -
d_call: TRBD1
j_call: TRBJ1-3
v_call: TRBV5-4
cdr3_aa: CASSSRQGGSGNTIYF
cdr3_nt: TGTGCCAGCAGCTCGCGACAGGGTGGCTCTGGAAACACCATATATTTT

clone_size: -
d_call: TRBD2
j_call: TRBJ2-3
v_call: TRBV11-2
cdr3_aa: CASSLRGSRNTDTQYF
cdr3_nt: TGTGCCAGCAGCTTACGCGGGAGTCGGAACACAGATACGCAGTATTTT

clone_size: few
d_call: -
j_call: TRBJ1-5
v_call: TRBV30
cdr3_aa: CASASPGGNQPQHF
cdr3_nt: TGTGCCTCCGCTAGTCCCGGGGGCAATCAGCCCCAGCATTTT

clone_size: -
d_call: -
j_call: TRBJ1-1
v_call: TRBV7-2
cdr3_aa: CASRQTVGEAFF
cdr3_nt: TGTGCCAGCAGACAGACAGTCGGTGAAGCTTTCTTT

clone_size: many
d_call: TRBD2
j_call: TRBJ2-1
v_call: TRBV27
cdr3_aa: CASSLDPLLAGRSSYNEQFF
cdr3_nt: TGTGCCAGCAGTTTAGACCCTCTACTAGCGGGAAGAAGCTCCTACAATGAGCAGTTCTTC

clone_size: -
d_call: -
j_call: TRBJ2-7
v_call: TRBV7-2
cdr3_aa: CASSLYRDWIYEQYF
cdr3_nt: TGTGCCAGCAGCTTATACCGGGACTGGATCTACGAGCAGTACTTC

clone_size: -
d_call: TRBD2
j_call: TRBJ2-3
v_call: TRBV4-2
cdr3_aa: CASSQVGAGEYTDTQYF
cdr3_nt: TGTGCCAGCAGCCAAGTGGGAGCGGGGGAGTACACAGATACGCAGTATTTT

clone_size: few
d_call: -
j_call: TRBJ1-5
v_call: TRBV2
cdr3_aa: CACHKEGGQPQHF
cdr3_nt: TGTGCCTGCCACAAGGAAGGGGGTCAGCCCCAGCATTTT

clone_size: -
d_call: -
j_call: TRBJ2-1
v_call: TRBV27
cdr3_aa: CASSPRGRSYNEQFF
cdr3_nt: TGTGCCAGCAGCCCCAGGGGCCGCTCCTACAATGAGCAGTTCTTC

clone_size: -
d_call: TRBD2
j_call: TRBJ2-2
v_call: TRBV28
cdr3_aa: CASSSLLYTGSLLAGSNTGELFF
cdr3_nt: TGTGCCAGCAGTTCCCTTCTTTACACCGGGTCCCTACTAGCGGGCTCGAACACCGGGGAGCTGTTTTTT

clone_size: -
d_call: TRBD2
j_call: TRBJ2-1
v_call: TRBV24-1
cdr3_aa: CATSDSGLANYNEQFF
cdr3_nt: TGTGCCACCAGTGACTCGGGACTAGCGAATTACAATGAGCAGTTCTTC

clone_size: once
d_call: TRBD2
j_call: TRBJ2-7
v_call: TRBV2
cdr3_aa: CASSVITSEPYEQYF
cdr3_nt: TGTGCCAGCAGTGTGATAACTAGCGAGCCCTACGAGCAGTACTTC

clone_size: -
d_call: TRBD1
j_call: TRBJ1-2
v_call: TRBV19
cdr3_aa: CASNPGGTGHMYGYTF
cdr3_nt: TGTGCCAGTAATCCAGGCGGGACAGGACATATGTATGGCTACACCTTC

clone_size: -
d_call: -
j_call: TRBJ1-1
v_call: TRBV10-3
cdr3_aa: CAISPGEHTEAFF
cdr3_nt: TGTGCCATCAGCCCGGGAGAACACACTGAAGCTTTCTTT

clone_size: -
d_call: -
j_call: TRBJ2-2
v_call: TRBV30
cdr3_aa: CAWSRRESGELFF
cdr3_nt: TGTGCCTGGAGTCGGCGGGAAAGCGGGGAGCTGTTTTTT

clone_size: -
d_call: -
j_call: TRBJ1-2
v_call: TRBV7-2
cdr3_aa: CASSPTGSLYGYTF
cdr3_nt: TGTGCCAGCAGCCCTACCGGGAGTCTCTATGGCTACACCTTC

clone_size: once
d_call: TRBD2
j_call: TRBJ2-1
v_call: TRBV6-4
cdr3_aa: CASSLLAGGDNEQFF
cdr3_nt: TGTGCCAGCAGTCTCCTAGCGGGGGGGGACAATGAGCAGTTCTTC

clone_size: -
d_call: -
j_call: TRBJ2-6
v_call: TRBV5-4
cdr3_aa: CASSLLGAGGANVLTF
cdr3_nt: TGTGCCAGCAGCTTATTGGGGGCCGGTGGGGCCAACGTCCTGACTTTC

clone_size: -
d_call: TRBD1
j_call: TRBJ2-1
v_call: TRBV3-1/TRBV3-2
cdr3_aa: CASSQDPTGHSYNEQFF
cdr3_nt: TGTGCCAGCAGCCAAGACCCGACAGGGCACTCCTACAATGAGCAGTTCTTC

clone_size: -
d_call: TRBD2
j_call: TRBJ2-7
v_call: TRBV6-5
cdr3_aa: CASSYSSAGGSYEQYF
cdr3_nt: TGTGCCAGCAGTTACTCGAGTGCGGGGGGTTCCTACGAGCAGTACTTC

clone_size: once
d_call: -
j_call: TRBJ2-3
v_call: TRBV18
cdr3_aa: CASSFRAGTDTQYF
cdr3_nt: TGTGCCAGCTCGTTCAGGGCGGGCACAGATACGCAGTATTTT

clone_size: -
d_call: TRBD1
j_call: TRBJ1-2
v_call: TRBV6-5
cdr3_aa: CASSRQGAPNYGYTF
cdr3_nt: TGTGCCAGCAGTCGACAGGGGGCACCCAACTATGGCTACACCTTC

clone_size: -
d_call: -
j_call: TRBJ2-1
v_call: TRBV20-1
cdr3_aa: CSARDFLEQFF
cdr3_nt: TGCAGTGCTAGAGATTTTCTTGAGCAGTTCTTC

clone_size: -
d_call: TRBD1
j_call: TRBJ1-2
v_call: TRBV2
cdr3_aa: CASSRTTLTGANYGYTF
cdr3_nt: TGTGCCAGCAGCCGAACCACCTTAACAGGGGCCAACTATGGCTACACCTTC

clone_size: -
d_call: TRBD1
j_call: TRBJ1-1
v_call: TRBV2
cdr3_aa: CASNIQGATEAFF
cdr3_nt: TGTGCCAGCAATATACAGGGGGCCACTGAAGCTTTCTTT

clone_size: -
d_call: -
j_call: TRBJ2-1
v_call: TRBV6-4
cdr3_aa: CASSLSAGLEPEQFF
cdr3_nt: TGTGCCAGCAGTCTTTCGGCAGGGCTTGAGCCTGAGCAGTTCTTC

clone_size: -
d_call: -
j_call: TRBJ2-1
v_call: TRBV3-1/TRBV3-2
cdr3_aa: CASSPGGQARHEQFF
cdr3_nt: TGTGCCAGCAGCCCCGGGGGGCAGGCTCGGCATGAGCAGTTCTTC

clone_size: -
d_call: TRBD2
j_call: TRBJ2-1
v_call: TRBV5-6
cdr3_aa: CASSYAPWTSGRGNEQFF
cdr3_nt: TGTGCCAGCAGCTACGCTCCCTGGACTAGCGGGAGGGGCAATGAGCAGTTCTTC

clone_size: -
d_call: TRBD1
j_call: TRBJ2-1
v_call: TRBV6-5
cdr3_aa: CASSFSPGTGNEQFF
cdr3_nt: TGTGCCAGCAGTTTCAGTCCCGGGACAGGGAATGAGCAGTTCTTC

clone_size: -
d_call: -
j_call: TRBJ2-7
v_call: TRBV27
cdr3_aa: CASRDGGAGSYEQYF
cdr3_nt: TGTGCCAGCAGGGATGGGGGGGCAGGCTCCTACGAGCAGTACTTC

clone_size: once
d_call: TRBD1
j_call: TRBJ2-7
v_call: TRBV7-2
cdr3_aa: CASRNGQGTYEQYF
cdr3_nt: TGTGCCAGCAGGAATGGACAGGGTACCTACGAGCAGTACTTC

clone_size: once
d_call: TRBD1
j_call: TRBJ1-1
v_call: TRBV27
cdr3_aa: CASSIIGGAEAFF
cdr3_nt: TGTGCCAGCAGCATCATAGGGGGCGCGGAAGCTTTCTTT

clone_size: -
d_call: TRBD2
j_call: TRBJ2-2
v_call: TRBV18
cdr3_aa: CASSHKPGLAATGELFF
cdr3_nt: TGTGCCAGCTCACATAAACCGGGACTAGCGGCTACCGGGGAGCTGTTTTTT

clone_size: -
d_call: -
j_call: TRBJ2-1
v_call: TRBV2
cdr3_aa: CASRALGILYNEQFF
cdr3_nt: TGTGCCAGCAGAGCGCTAGGTATCCTCTACAATGAGCAGTTCTTC

clone_size: -
d_call: TRBD1
j_call: TRBJ1-1
v_call: TRBV15
cdr3_aa: CATSRGGGTGGTEAFF
cdr3_nt: TGTGCCACCAGCAGAGGAGGCGGGACAGGGGGCACTGAAGCTTTCTTT

clone_size: -
d_call: TRBD1
j_call: TRBJ1-5
v_call: TRBV6-5
cdr3_aa: CASRQTGEGRQPQHF
cdr3_nt: TGTGCCAGCAGGCAGACAGGGGAAGGGAGGCAGCCCCAGCATTTT

clone_size: -
d_call: TRBD1
j_call: TRBJ2-5
v_call: TRBV7-3
cdr3_aa: CASSPPGQEETQYF
cdr3_nt: TGTGCCAGCAGCCCCCCGGGACAGGAGGAGACCCAGTACTTC

clone_size: -
d_call: TRBD1
j_call: TRBJ1-2
v_call: TRBV6-5
cdr3_aa: CASSSDRDYGYTF
cdr3_nt: TGTGCCAGCAGTTCTGACAGGGACTATGGCTACACCTTC

clone_size: -
d_call: -
j_call: TRBJ1-6
v_call: TRBV27
cdr3_aa: CASSLSTIGNLYNSPLHF
cdr3_nt: TGTGCCAGCAGTTTGAGCACTATTGGAAACCTCTATAATTCACCCCTCCACTTT

clone_size: -
d_call: TRBD1
j_call: TRBJ1-2
v_call: TRBV7-2
cdr3_aa: CASSTGGGRANYGYTF
cdr3_nt: TGTGCCAGCAGCACAGGGGGGGGACGGGCCAACTATGGCTACACCTTC

clone_size: -
d_call: -
j_call: TRBJ2-7
v_call: TRBV13
cdr3_aa: CASSVLSYEQYF
cdr3_nt: TGTGCCAGCAGTGTTCTCTCCTACGAGCAGTACTTC

clone_size: few
d_call: TRBD2
j_call: TRBJ2-7
v_call: TRBV28
cdr3_aa: CASNPVSGRNVRYEQYF
cdr3_nt: TGTGCCAGCAACCCCGTAAGCGGGAGAAACGTCAGGTACGAGCAGTACTTC

clone_size: -
d_call: -
j_call: TRBJ2-6
v_call: TRBV18
cdr3_aa: CASSPRGNPGANVLTF
cdr3_nt: TGTGCCAGCTCCCCACGAGGGAACCCTGGGGCCAACGTCCTGACTTTC

clone_size: -
d_call: TRBD1
j_call: TRBJ1-4
v_call: TRBV6-5
cdr3_aa: CASSSYRGLSNEKLFF
cdr3_nt: TGTGCCAGCAGTTCCTACAGGGGGCTCTCTAATGAAAAACTGTTTTTT

clone_size: -
d_call: -
j_call: TRBJ1-2
v_call: TRBV5-6
cdr3_aa: CASSLSRDYGYTF
cdr3_nt: TGTGCCAGCAGCTTGTCCAGGGATTATGGCTACACCTTC

clone_size: -
d_call: -
j_call: TRBJ2-1
v_call: TRBV5-4
cdr3_aa: CASRPRTEKNEQFF
cdr3_nt: TGTGCCAGCAGACCCAGGACAGAAAAAAATGAGCAGTTCTTC

clone_size: once
d_call: -
j_call: TRBJ2-7
v_call: TRBV2
cdr3_aa: CASTVTRAGSSEQYF
cdr3_nt: TGTGCCAGCACCGTGACACGCGCCGGTAGTTCCGAGCAGTACTTC

clone_size: -
d_call: -
j_call: TRBJ2-7
v_call: TRBV2
cdr3_aa: CASSDVAGSSYEQYF
cdr3_nt: TGTGCCAGCAGTGATGTTGCGGGGAGCTCCTACGAGCAGTACTTC